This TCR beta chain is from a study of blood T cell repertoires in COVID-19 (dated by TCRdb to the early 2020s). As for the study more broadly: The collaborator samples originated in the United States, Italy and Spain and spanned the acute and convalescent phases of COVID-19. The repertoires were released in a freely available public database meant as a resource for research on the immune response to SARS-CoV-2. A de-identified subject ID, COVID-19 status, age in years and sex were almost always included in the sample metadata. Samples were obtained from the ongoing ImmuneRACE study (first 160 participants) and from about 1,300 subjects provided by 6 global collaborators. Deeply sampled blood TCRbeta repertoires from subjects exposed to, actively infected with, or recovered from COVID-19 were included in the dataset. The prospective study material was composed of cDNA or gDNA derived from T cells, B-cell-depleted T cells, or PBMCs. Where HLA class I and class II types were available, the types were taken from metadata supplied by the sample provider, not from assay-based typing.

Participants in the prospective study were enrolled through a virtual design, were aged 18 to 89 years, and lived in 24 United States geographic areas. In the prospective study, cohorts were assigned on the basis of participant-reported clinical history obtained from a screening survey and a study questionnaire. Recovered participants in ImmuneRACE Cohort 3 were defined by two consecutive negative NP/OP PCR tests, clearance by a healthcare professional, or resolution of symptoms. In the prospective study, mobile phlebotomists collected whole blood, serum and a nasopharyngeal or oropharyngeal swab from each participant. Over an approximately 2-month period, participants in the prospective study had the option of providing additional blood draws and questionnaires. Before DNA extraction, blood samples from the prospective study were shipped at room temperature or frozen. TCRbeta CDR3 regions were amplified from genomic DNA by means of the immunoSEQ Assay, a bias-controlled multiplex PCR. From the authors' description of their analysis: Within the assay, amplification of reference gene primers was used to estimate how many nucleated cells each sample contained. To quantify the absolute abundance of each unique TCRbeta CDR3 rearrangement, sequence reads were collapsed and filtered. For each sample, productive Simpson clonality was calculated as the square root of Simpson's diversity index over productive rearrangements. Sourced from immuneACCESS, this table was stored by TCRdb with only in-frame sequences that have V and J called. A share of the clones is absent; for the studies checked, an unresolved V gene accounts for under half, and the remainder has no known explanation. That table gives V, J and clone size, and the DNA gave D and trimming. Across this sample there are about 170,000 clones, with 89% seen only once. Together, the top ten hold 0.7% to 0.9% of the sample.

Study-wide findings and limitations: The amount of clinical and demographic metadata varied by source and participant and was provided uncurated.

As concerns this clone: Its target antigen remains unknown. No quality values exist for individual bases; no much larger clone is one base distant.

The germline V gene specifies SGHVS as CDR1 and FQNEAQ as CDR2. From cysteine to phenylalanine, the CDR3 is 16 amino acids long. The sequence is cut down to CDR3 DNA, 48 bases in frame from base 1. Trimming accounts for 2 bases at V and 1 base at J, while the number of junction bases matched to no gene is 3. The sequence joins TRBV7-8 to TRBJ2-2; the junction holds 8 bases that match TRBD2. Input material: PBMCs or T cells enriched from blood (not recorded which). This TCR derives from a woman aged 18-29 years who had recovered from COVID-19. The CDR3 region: CASSLTGTRNTGELFF. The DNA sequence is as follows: TGTGCCAGCAGCTTAACCGGGACTAGGAACACCGGGGAGCTGTTTTTT.